The 13 T cell receptor beta chains below come from one sample, sequenced in a study of T-cell reconstitution after alpha-beta-depleted transplantation in children. The authors prepared the TCRbeta library with unique molecular identifiers. MiXCR was run by TCRdb on the PCR reads, yielding one entry per CDR3 protein. The sample has about 500,000 distinct CDR3 sequences; 32% are singletons. The sequenced sample was PBMCs from the stem cell graft donor, obtained from the stem cell graft. These receptors all come from a human donor who donated a stem cell graft to a child with aplastic anemia.

V and J are TRBV30 and TRBJ2-7; 10 bases are shared with TRBD1. The CDR3 spans 14 residues. From germline, CDR1 is GTSNPN and CDR2 SVGIG (reference sequence). J gave up 3 bases and V 0 bases, and 2 bases lay outside the gene matches. The CDR3 nucleotides read TGTGCCTGGAGTGTGGACAGGGGGGTCTACGAGCAGTACTTC. Its translation is CAWSVDRGVYEQYF.

In its sample, this clonotype was seen a few times. The chain carries TRBV20-1 and TRBJ1-6, with D maybe TRBD1 (5 bases). This CDR3 comprises 15 residues. The germline CDR1 and CDR2 sequences are DFQATT and SNEGSKA (reference sequence). V lost 0 bases, J lost 7 bases, and 13 bases lay in between. In DNA form, the CDR3 reads TGCAGTGCTAGAGAAGGCTCGGGGCTGAATTCACCCCTCCACTTT. Translation: CSAREGSGLNSPLHF.

The chain recombines TRBV6-1 with TRBJ2-3; 7 nucleotides match TRBD1. The V segment lost 3 bases and the J segment 3 bases; nucleotides outside the gene matches: 3. The CDR3 is made up of 14 amino acids. Per germline, CDR1 MNHNS and CDR2 SASEGT. In DNA form, the CDR3 reads TGTGCCAGCAGTGAGGACAGGAGTACAGATACGCAGTATTTT. This sequence encodes CASSEDRSTDTQYF.

The sample holds a few counts of this clonotype. The chain's CDR3 is CASSFGGTGYYEQYF. The CDR3, as DNA: TGTGCCAGCAGTTTCGGGGGGACAGGGTACTACGAGCAGTACTTC. This chain joins TRBV28 and TRBJ2-7; 9 positions match TRBD1. CDR1 is MDHEN, CDR2 SYDVKM, per germline. V shed 3 bases, J shed 3 bases, and the junction held 6 bases outside the gene matches. There are 15 residues in the CDR3.

This chain links TRBV7-9 with TRBJ2-2; D call uncertain. Germline CDR1 and CDR2: SEHNR and FQNEAQ (reference sequence). The CDR3 has 14 residues. Deletions cut 2 bases from V and 3 bases from J, with 7 bases between. CDR3 sequence (DNA): TGTGCCAGCAGCTTAAGTCTAGACACCGGGGAGCTGTTTTTT. Amino acids: CASSLSLDTGELFF.

For the CDR3, the DNA is TGCAGCGTTGAAGACACAGGGGGCCTGAACACTGAAGCTTTCTTT. Its translation is CSVEDTGGLNTEAFF. The genes are TRBV29-1 and TRBJ1-1, with 9 positions matching TRBD1. The length of the CDR3 is 15 residues. V was pared by 0 bases and J by 0 bases, with 2 bases of the junction left unmatched. From germline, CDR1 is SQVTM and CDR2 ANQGSEA.

Comments on this clonotype: A much larger clone lies one base from this, so it may be a read error. The rearrangement uses TRBV5-1 and TRBJ2-3; unclear D gene. V lost 4 bases and J 3 bases, leaving 12 bases between the germline ends. The CDR3 covers 14 residues. Germline CDR1 SGHRS, CDR2 YFSETQ. In DNA, the CDR3 is TGCGCCAGCAGCATGAGAGCAACGACAGATACGCAGTATTTT. It encodes CASSMRATTDTQYF.

There are a few counts of this clonotype. As DNA, the CDR3 is TGCAGTGCTAGAGATCTTATCCGCATAGGCACAGATACGCAGTATTTT. Amino acid sequence: CSARDLIRIGTDTQYF. The chain carries TRBV20-1 and TRBJ2-3; no clear D gene. The V gene's germline CDR1 is DFQATT and CDR2 SNEGSKA (reference sequence). The CDR3 extends over 16 amino acids. The V end was cut by 0 bases, the J end by 1 base, with 14 bases between.

This clonotype has only a few counts. Here the CDR3 DNA reads TGTGCCAGCAGCTTAGCGGGAGAGTCCTACAATGAGCAGTTCTTC. Translating gives CASSLAGESYNEQFF. This chain links TRBV7-2 with TRBJ2-1, with D possibly matching TRBD2 (5 bases). The CDR3 is made up of 15 amino acids. With 0 bases removed from V and 1 base from J, the gap between germline ends came to 7 bases. Germline CDR1 SGHTA, CDR2 FQGNSA.

A few counts support this clonotype. This sequence joins TRBV25-1 and TRBJ2-7; the D is unclear. There are 14 residues in the CDR3. CDR1 MGHDK and CDR2 SYGVNS come from the germline V gene. Trimming stripped 1 base from V and 1 base from J, with 8 bases between. CDR3 residues: CASSECLRSYEQYV. CDR3 in DNA: TGTGCCAGCAGTGAATGCCTTAGATCCTACGAGCAGTACGTC.

The chain combines TRBV7-2 with TRBJ1-5, with D perhaps TRBD1 (5 bases). The V and J ends lost 4 bases and 0 bases respectively, with 16 bases between them. Per germline, CDR1 SGHTA and CDR2 FQGNSA. The CDR3 loop spans 17 amino acids. In DNA, the CDR3 is TGTGCCAGCAGCTCCGGCCCGGGGCTCTATAGCAATCAGCCCCAGCATTTT. It is translated as CASSSGPGLYSNQPQHF.

The V call is TRBV15, the J call TRBJ1-5; D is uncertain. The CDR3 has 15 amino acids. V gave up 4 bases and J gave up 1 base, with 11 bases separating them. CDR1 and CDR2 from the germline V gene are LNHNV and YYDKDF (reference sequence). The CDR3 region is CATSKQRGSNQPQHF. CDR3 in DNA: TGTGCCACCAGCAAGCAGCGCGGGAGCAATCAGCCCCAGCATTTT.

This clonotype was counted at least ten times. This chain connects TRBV5-1 to TRBJ2-7; D gene unclear. This CDR3 has 14 residues. The germline V gene encodes CDR1 SGHRS and CDR2 YFSETQ. Trimming took 4 bases from V and 0 from J, leaving 11 bases between them. The CDR3: CASSPRGSSYEQYF. CDR3 nucleotide sequence: TGCGCCAGCAGCCCCCGCGGCTCCTCCTACGAGCAGTACTTC.